This TCR beta chain was found in a study of cytomegalovirus exposure and HLA in healthy donors. Study-wide context: Counted in an early data release were approximately 80 million unique TCRs from HLA-typed donors.

As to this clone: Its antigen is as yet unknown.

This PCR relied on a set of 60 Vbeta primers and 13 Jbeta primers. The data were produced by immunoSEQ multiplex PCR, yet TCRdb's version contains in-frame clones alone and is incomplete. The sample includes around 50,000 clones, roughly 83% of them seen just once. Germline V CDR1 and CDR2: SNHLY, FYNNEI. Trimming removed 3 bases from V and 2 bases from J; junction bases left unmatched: 7. CDR3 length equals 17 residues. All donors participated as healthy donors of bone marrow. Overall study findings and caveats: Compared with the approximately 670-donor mean, an Asian-associated ancestry cluster reportedly had fewer N-insertions, according to a later analysis. In a later analysis, V- and J-gene trimming of beta chains associated with a DCLRE1C missense variant, replicated independently.

The chain joins TRBV2 to TRBJ2-6; TRBD2 aligns across 7 bases. This TCR was recovered from a man aged 35-49 years in good health and CMV-seronegative. The sample taken for sequencing was PBMCs. The CDR3 loop is CASSDGGGMTGANVLTF. The CDR3 bases are TGTGCCAGCAGTGACGGCGGGGGAATGACTGGGGCCAACGTCCTGACTTTC.